This T cell receptor beta chain was retrieved from a study of blood T cells in healthy people across ages. In its sample, this clonotype was seen a few times. The CDR3 is made up of 16 amino acids. The ends lost 3 bases at V and 6 bases at J; junction bases unmatched: 7. Germline CDR1 KGHSH, CDR2 LQKENI. Combining a sample-barcoded 5' primer with a J-beta primer mix, a second PCR ran for roughly 6 to 12 cycles. TCRdb passed the 5' RACE reads through MiXCR, listing each CDR3 protein once. There are about 510,000 distinct CDR3 sequences in the sample; 27% occur only once, and approximately 3.3% lies in the top ten. These data are also associated with another study on T cells of mothers and their children.

The V and J genes are TRBV18 and TRBJ2-1; 11 nucleotides agree with TRBD2. Sequenced material: blood. The clonotype was recovered from a boy aged 2 to 10 in good health. Here the CDR3 reads CASSPVAGGHGNEQFF. The CDR3, as DNA: TGTGCCAGCTCACCGGTAGCGGGAGGGCATGGCAATGAGCAGTTCTTC.